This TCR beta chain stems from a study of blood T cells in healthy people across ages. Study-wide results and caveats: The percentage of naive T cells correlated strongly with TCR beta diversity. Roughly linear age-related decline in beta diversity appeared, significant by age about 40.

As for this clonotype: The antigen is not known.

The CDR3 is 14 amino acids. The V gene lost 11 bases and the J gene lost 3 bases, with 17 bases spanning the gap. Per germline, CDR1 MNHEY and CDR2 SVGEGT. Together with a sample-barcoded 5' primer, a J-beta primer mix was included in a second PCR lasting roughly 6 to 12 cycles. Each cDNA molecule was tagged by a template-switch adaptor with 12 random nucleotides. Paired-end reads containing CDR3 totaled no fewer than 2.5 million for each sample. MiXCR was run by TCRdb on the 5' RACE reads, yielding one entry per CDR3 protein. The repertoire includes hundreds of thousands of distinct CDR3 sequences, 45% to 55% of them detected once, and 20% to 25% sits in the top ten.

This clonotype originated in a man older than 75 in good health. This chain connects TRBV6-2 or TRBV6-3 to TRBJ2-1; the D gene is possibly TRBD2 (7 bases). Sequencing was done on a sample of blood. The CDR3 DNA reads TGTGCCGGAGGGGGAGGGTGGAACTACAATGAGCAGTTCTTC. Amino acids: CAGGGGWNYNEQFF.